This T cell receptor (beta chain) was sequenced for a study of blood T cell repertoires in COVID-19. About the study: Acute and convalescent COVID-19 specimens originated in the United States, Italy and Spain.

Followed longitudinally, the Seattle patients had been enrolled during active infection. Unmatched junction bases numbered 12, after V lost 6 bases and J lost 6 bases. The CDR3 contains 14 residues. Looked up from germline, CDR1 is SGHRS and CDR2 is YFSETQ. Authors' analysis steps: For nucleated cells, counts were estimated from reference gene primer amplification. Method: immunoSEQ multiplex PCR; TCRdb's copy keeps in-frame clones and lacks some. V and J calls plus clone size are reproduced from that table; the DNA served to infer D and trimming. The sample holds approximately 350,000 clones, roughly 90% seen once.

The origin of this receptor is a woman in her 70s with COVID-19, enrolled during active disease. The rearrangement joins TRBV5-1 to TRBJ2-7, with 7 bases that match TRBD1. The sequenced sample was peripheral blood. CDR3 amino acids: CASNKGQDGAEQYF. The CDR3 bases are TGCGCCAGCAACAAAGGACAGGATGGAGCCGAGCAGTACTTC.